Shown below are 11 T cell receptor beta chains from a single sample sequenced in a study of graft-versus-host responses after intestinal transplantation. Their specific antigens are unknown. The repertoire was sequenced with immunoSEQ multiplex PCR; TCRdb's copy has only in-frame clones and lacks some. The sample lists more than 70,000 clones; 85% to 90% were seen once. This specimen was unstimulated CD4+ T cells sorted from spleen or lymph node cells, taken before intestinal transplant. The receptors derive from a human donor who received an intestinal transplant.

V usage is TRBV9 and J usage is TRBJ2-7; 7 nucleotides match TRBD2. This CDR3 contains 15 residues. Germline V gene sequence: CDR1 SGDLS, CDR2 YYNGEE. V lost 0 bases, J lost 10 bases, and 13 bases stayed unmatched. Here the CDR3 DNA reads TGTGCCAGCAGCGTAGATGGGAGGGACTGGGAAACACAGTACTTC. This gives the protein CASSVDGRDWETQYF. Full variable domain (missing parts from reference TRBV9 and TRBJ2-7): DSGVTQTPKHLITATGQRVTLRCSPRSGDLSVYWYQQSLDQGLQFLIQYYNGEERAKGNILERFSAQQFPDLHSELNLSSLELGDSALYFCASSVDGRDWETQYFGPGTRLTVT.

The chain has TRBV6-6 and TRBJ1-3, with TRBD1 matching 7 bases. The CDR3 totals 14 residues. V shed 6 bases, J shed 3 bases, and the junction held 5 bases outside the gene matches. In germline, CDR1 is MNHNY, CDR2 SVGAGI (reference sequence). The CDR3 loop is CASSPGQFGNTIYF. Written as DNA, the CDR3 is TGTGCCAGCAGCCCGGGACAGTTTGGAAACACCATATATTTT.

Concerning this clone: Additional DNA sequences in this sample encode the identical CDR3. The V and J genes are TRBV7-9 and TRBJ2-7, with D uncertain. Trimming removed 0 bases from V and 2 bases from J, with 8 bases in between. Germline CDR1 is SEHNR and CDR2 is FQNEAQ (reference sequence). The CDR3 runs 14 residues. The CDR3 protein is CASSLAAGAYEQYF. CDR3 nucleotide sequence: TGTGCCAGCAGCTTAGCGGCAGGTGCCTACGAGCAGTACTTC.

J is TRBJ1-1 and V is TRBV27; TRBD1 agrees at 8 bases. The CDR3 is 16 residues long. The germline V gene has CDR1 MNHEY and CDR2 SMNVEV (reference sequence). V shed 2 bases and J 1 base; nucleotides not matched to a gene: 6. The CDR3 coding sequence is TGTGCCAGCAGTTTAATACCCGGGACAGGGAACACTGAAGCTTTCTTT. It is translated as CASSLIPGTGNTEAFF.

The J gene is TRBJ2-2, the V gene TRBV7-3, with D hard to call. V lost 3 bases and J 4 bases, leaving 3 bases between the germline ends. This CDR3 has 12 amino acids. CDR1 and CDR2 from the germline V gene are SGHTA and FQGTGA. CDR3: CASSFSTGELFF. CDR3 coding DNA: TGTGCCAGCAGCTTTAGCACCGGGGAGCTGTTTTTT.

The chain combines TRBV5-4 with TRBJ1-2; weak D call: TRBD1 (5 bases). Per germline, CDR1 SGHNT and CDR2 YYREEE (reference sequence). Trimming left V 1 base short and J 4 bases short, with 8 bases between. The CDR3 spans 13 residues. The CDR3 DNA reads TGTGCCAGCAGCTTGTTCGGGGGCTATGGCTACACCTTC. Its translation: CASSLFGGYGYTF. The whole variable domain, filled in from reference TRBV5-4 and TRBJ1-2, reads ETGVTQSPTHLIKTRGQQVTLRCSSQSGHNTVSWYQQALGQGPQFIFQYYREEENGRGNFPPRFSGLQFPNYSSELNVNALELDDSALYLCASSLFGGYGYTFGSGTRLTVV.

The rearrangement uses TRBV7-9 and TRBJ1-6; 7 bases are shared with TRBD1. V was clipped by 6 bases and J by 9 bases; unmatched bases: 8. This CDR3 comprises 14 residues. Germline V gives CDR1 SEHNR, CDR2 FQNEAQ (reference sequence). This chain's CDR3 is CASRQGFGGSPLHF. Written as DNA, the CDR3 is TGTGCCAGCAGACAGGGGTTTGGTGGTTCACCCCTCCACTTT.

Here the CDR3 reads CASSASPNPYGYTF. The CDR3 nucleotides read TGTGCCAGCAGCGCCAGTCCGAACCCTTATGGCTACACCTTC. The chain carries TRBV7-6 and TRBJ1-2; D gene uncertain. The ends were cut back, 5 bases at V and 5 bases at J, with 15 bases in the middle. The CDR3 has 14 amino acids. Per the germline V gene, CDR1 is SGHVS and CDR2 is FNYEAQ.

The rearrangement uses TRBV5-1 and TRBJ2-3; 9 positions agree with TRBD2. V lost 3 bases, J lost 4 bases, and 9 bases stayed unmatched. This CDR3 region has 16 residues. Germline loops: CDR1 SGHRS, CDR2 YFSETQ. CDR3 nucleotides: TGCGCCAGCAGCTCCATAGCGGGGGTTCAGTCAGATACGCAGTATTTT. Encoded protein: CASSSIAGVQSDTQYF.

V is TRBV5-8 and J is TRBJ2-2; possible D gene TRBD2, 5 bases. V was clipped by 6 bases and J by 2 bases, with 20 bases between them. Looked up from germline, CDR1 is SGHTS and CDR2 is YDEGEE. CDR3 length: 17 residues. The CDR3 bases are TGTGCCAGCACCCCCCTGGAGGCATCAATAAACACCGGGGAGCTGTTTTTT. It encodes CASTPLEASINTGELFF.

The chain combines TRBV10-2 with TRBJ1-1; D not resolved. The CDR3 is made up of 15 amino acids. The V end lost 8 bases, the J end lost 2 bases, and 18 bases lay between the germline ends. CDR1 is WSHSY and CDR2 is SAAADI in the germline V gene. The CDR3, as DNA: TGCGCCAGCGCTAAGGGAGGAGGGTATAACACTGAAGCTTTCTTT. This translates into CASAKGGGYNTEAFF.